Sequencing of this T cell receptor beta chain was carried out in a study of blood T cell dynamics during melanoma immunotherapy. As for the study in general: Standard first-line treatment here was pembrolizumab or nivolumab plus ipilimumab in metastatic melanoma. Whole-study findings and limits: The study could not tell melanoma-specific clones from general immune activation.

As to time point: pre-treatment baseline. Samples come from before therapy and from week 3 after the first blockade cycle. A remark on this clone: Its antigen is not known.

This CDR3 spans 16 amino acids. Germline V gene lookup returns CDR1 SGHVS and CDR2 FQNEAQ. J lost 7 bases, V lost 7 bases, and 18 bases had no gene match. Profiling relied on immunoSEQ multiplex PCR, and the TCRdb table lists in-frame clones only, not all of them. Seen here are tens of thousands of clones, around nine tenths observed once, and the top ten hold more than 0.9%. This chain links TRBV7-8 with TRBJ1-1, with 7 bases matching TRBD1. This material consisted of blood, taken from a patient treated with checkpoint blockade. The sequence derives from a human donor with melanoma. The CDR3 coding sequence is TGTGCCAGCACCGAACAGGGGATAGCAGGTCCGTTTGAAGCTTTCTTT. It specifies CASTEQGIAGPFEAFF.